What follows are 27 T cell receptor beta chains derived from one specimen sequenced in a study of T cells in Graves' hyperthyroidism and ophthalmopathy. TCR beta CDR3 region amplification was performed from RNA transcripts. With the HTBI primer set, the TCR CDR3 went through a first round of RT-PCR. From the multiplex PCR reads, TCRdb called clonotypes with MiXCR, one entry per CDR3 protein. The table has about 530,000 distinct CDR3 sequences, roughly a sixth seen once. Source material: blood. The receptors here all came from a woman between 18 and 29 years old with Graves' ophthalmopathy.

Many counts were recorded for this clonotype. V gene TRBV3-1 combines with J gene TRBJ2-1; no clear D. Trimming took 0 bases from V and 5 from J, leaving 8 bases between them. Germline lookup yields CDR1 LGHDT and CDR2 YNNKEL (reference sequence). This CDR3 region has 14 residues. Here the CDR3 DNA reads TGTGCCAGCAGCCAAGATCCTTACAACAATGAGCAGTTCTTC. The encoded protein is CASSQDPYNNEQFF.

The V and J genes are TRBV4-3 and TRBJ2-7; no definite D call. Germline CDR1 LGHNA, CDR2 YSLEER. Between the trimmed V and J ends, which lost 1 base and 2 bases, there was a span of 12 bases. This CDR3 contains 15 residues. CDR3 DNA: TGCGCCAGCAGCCAAGGAGGATTCGCGACCTACGAGCAGTACTTC. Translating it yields CASSQGGFATYEQYF.

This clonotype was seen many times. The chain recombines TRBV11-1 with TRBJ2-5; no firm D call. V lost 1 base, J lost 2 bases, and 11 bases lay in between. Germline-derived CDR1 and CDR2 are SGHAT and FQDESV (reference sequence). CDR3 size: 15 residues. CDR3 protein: CASSLEGLGQETQYF. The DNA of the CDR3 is TGTGCCAGCAGCTTAGAAGGCCTCGGACAAGAGACCCAGTACTTC.

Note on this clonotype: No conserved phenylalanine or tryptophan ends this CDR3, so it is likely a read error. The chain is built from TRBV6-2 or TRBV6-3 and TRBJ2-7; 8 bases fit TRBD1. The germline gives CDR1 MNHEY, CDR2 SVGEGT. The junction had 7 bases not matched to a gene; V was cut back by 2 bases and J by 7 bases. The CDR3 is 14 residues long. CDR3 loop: CASSYRAGGKEQYS. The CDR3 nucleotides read TGTGCCAGCAGTTACCGGGCAGGGGGCAAGGAGCAGTACTCC.

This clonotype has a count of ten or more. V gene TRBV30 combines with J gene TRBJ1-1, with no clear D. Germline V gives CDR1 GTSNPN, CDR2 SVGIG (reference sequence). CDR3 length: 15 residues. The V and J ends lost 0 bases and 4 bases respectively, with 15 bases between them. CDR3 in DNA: TGTGCCTGGAGTGTACATAGCCCTGAGGCCACTGAAGCTTTCTTT. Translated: CAWSVHSPEATEAFF.

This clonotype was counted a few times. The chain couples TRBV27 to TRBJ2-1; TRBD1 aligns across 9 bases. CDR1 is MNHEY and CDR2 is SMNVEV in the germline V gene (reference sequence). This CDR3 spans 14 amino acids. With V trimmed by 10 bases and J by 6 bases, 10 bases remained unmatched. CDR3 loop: CANTRGQGFNEQFF. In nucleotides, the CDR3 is TGTGCCAACACTAGGGGACAGGGATTCAATGAGCAGTTCTTC.

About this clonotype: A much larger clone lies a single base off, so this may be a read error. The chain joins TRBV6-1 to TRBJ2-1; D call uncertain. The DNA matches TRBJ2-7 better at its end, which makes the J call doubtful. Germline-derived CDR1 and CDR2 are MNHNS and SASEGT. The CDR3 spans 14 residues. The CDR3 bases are TGTGCCAGCAGTGAAGGGCCGTCCTACAATGAGCAGTACTTC. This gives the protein CASSEGPSYNEQYF.

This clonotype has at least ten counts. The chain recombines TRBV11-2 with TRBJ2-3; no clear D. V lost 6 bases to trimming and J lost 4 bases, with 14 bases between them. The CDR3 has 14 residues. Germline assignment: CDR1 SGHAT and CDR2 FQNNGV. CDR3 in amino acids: CASSPNPASDTQYF. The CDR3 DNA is TGTGCCAGCAGTCCGAACCCTGCATCAGATACGCAGTATTTT.

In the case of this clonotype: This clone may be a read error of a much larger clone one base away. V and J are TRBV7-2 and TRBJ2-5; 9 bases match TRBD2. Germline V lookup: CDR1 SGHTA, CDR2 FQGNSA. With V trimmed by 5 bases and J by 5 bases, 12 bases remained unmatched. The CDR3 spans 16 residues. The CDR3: CASSPQAGGGGETQYF. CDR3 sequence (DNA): TGTGCCAGCAGCCCGCAAGCGGGGGGCGGGGGGGAGACCCAGTACTTC.

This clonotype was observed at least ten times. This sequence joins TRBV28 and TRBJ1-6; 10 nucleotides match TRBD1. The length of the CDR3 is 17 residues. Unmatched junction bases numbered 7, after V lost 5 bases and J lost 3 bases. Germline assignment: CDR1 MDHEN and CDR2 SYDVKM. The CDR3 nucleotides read TGTGCCAGCAGTCCGTGGGGGACAGGGGACTATAATTCACCCCTCCACTTT. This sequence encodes CASSPWGTGDYNSPLHF.

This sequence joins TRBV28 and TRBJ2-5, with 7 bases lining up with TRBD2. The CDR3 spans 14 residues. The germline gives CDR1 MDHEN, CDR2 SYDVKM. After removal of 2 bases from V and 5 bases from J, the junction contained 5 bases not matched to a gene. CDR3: CASSLMAGVETQYF. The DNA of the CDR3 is TGTGCCAGCAGTTTAATGGCGGGAGTTGAGACCCAGTACTTC.

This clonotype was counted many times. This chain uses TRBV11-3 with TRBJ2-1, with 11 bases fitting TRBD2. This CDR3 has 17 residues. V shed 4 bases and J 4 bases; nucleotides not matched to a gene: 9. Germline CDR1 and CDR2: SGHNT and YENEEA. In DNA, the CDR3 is TGTGCCAGCAGCTGGATGGAGACTAGCGGGGATTACAATGAGCAGTTCTTC. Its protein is CASSWMETSGDYNEQFF. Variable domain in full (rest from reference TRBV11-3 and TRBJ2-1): EAGVVQSPRYKIIEKKQPVAFWCNPISGHNTLYWYLQNLGQGPELLIRYENEEAVDDSQLPKDRFSAERLKGVDSTLKIQPAELGDSAVYLCASSWMETSGDYNEQFFGPGTRLTVL.

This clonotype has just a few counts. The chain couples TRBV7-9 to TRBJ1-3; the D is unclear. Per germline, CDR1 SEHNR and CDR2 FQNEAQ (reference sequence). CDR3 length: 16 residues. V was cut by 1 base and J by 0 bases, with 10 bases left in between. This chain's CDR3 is CASSLVWTDSGNTIYF. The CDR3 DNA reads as TGTGCCAGCAGCTTAGTTTGGACGGACTCTGGAAACACCATATATTTT.

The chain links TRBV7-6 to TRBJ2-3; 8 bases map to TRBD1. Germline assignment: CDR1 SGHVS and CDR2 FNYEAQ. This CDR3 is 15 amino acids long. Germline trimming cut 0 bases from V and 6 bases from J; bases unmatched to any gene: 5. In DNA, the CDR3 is TGTGCCAGCAGCTTAGCTCTGCAGGGGGCGGATACGCAGTATTTT. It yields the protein CASSLALQGADTQYF.

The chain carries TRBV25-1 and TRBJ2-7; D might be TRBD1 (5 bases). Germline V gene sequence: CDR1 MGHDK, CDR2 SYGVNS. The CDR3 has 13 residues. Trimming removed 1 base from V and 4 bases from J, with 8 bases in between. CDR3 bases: TGTGCCAGCAGTGAATGGGGCGAATACGAGCAGTACTTC. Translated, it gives CASSEWGEYEQYF.

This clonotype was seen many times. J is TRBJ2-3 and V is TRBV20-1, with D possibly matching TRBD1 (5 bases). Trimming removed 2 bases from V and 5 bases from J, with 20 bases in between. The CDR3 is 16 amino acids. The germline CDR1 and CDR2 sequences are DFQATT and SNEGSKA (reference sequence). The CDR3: CSARSWGSRVGDTQYF. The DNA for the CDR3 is TGCAGTGCTAGATCGTGGGGATCCAGGGTTGGAGATACGCAGTATTTT.

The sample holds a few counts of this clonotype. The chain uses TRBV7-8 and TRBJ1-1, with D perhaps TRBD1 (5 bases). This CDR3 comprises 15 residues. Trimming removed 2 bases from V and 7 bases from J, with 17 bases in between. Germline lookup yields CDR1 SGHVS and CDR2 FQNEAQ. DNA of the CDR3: TGTGCCAGCAGCTTATTATACGGGGGAACAAGTGAAGCTTTCTTT. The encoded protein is CASSLLYGGTSEAFF.

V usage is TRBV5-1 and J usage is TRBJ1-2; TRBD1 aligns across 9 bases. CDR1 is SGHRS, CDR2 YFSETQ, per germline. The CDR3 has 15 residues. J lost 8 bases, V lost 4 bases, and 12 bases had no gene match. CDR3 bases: TGCGCCAGCAGCAGGACAGGGGAGGCCCCAGGGGGCTACACCTTC. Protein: CASSRTGEAPGGYTF.

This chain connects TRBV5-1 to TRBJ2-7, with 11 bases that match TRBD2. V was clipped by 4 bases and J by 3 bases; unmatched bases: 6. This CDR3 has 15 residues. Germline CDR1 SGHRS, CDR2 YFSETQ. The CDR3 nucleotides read TGCGCCAGCAGCCAGATAGCGGGGGGGTTCTACGAGCAGTACTTC. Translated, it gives CASSQIAGGFYEQYF.

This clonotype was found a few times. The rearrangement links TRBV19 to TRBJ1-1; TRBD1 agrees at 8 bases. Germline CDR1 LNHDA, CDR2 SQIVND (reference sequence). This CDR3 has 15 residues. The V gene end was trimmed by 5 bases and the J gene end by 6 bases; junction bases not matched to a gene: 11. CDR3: CASSVPGTGISEAFF. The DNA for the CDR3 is TGTGCCAGTAGTGTTCCCGGGACAGGAATCTCTGAAGCTTTCTTT.

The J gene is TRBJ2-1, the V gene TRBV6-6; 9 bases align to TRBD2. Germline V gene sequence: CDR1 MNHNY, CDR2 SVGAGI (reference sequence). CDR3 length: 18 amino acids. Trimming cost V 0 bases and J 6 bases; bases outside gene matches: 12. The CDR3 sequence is CASSYSISVSSGANEQFF. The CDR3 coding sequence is TGTGCCAGCAGTTACTCGATAAGCGTCTCTAGCGGGGCCAATGAGCAGTTCTTC.

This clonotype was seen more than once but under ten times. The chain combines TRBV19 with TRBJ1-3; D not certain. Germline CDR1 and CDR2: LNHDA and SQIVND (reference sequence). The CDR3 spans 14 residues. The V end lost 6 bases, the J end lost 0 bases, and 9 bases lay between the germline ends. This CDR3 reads CASSVDYSGNTIYF. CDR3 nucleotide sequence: TGTGCCAGTAGCGTAGACTACTCTGGAAACACCATATATTTT.

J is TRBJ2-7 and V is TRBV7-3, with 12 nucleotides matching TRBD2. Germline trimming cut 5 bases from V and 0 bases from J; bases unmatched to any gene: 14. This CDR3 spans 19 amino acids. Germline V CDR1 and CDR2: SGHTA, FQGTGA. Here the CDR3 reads CASSPLGGGLAGLSYEQYF. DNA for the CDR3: TGTGCCAGCAGCCCCCTCGGGGGTGGACTAGCGGGGCTCTCCTACGAGCAGTACTTC.

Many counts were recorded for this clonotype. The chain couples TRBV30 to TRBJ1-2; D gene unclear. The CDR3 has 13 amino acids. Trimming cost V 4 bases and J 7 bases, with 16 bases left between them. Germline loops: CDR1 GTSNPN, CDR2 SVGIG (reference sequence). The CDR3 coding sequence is TGTGCCTGGACTACGACGTATGATGGTGGCTACACCTTC. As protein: CAWTTTYDGGYTF.

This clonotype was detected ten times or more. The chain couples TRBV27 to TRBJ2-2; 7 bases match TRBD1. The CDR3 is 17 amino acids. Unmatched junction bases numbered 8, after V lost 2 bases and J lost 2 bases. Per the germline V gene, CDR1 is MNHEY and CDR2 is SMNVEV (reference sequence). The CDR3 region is CASSLPNRGPNTGELFF. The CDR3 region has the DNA TGTGCCAGCAGTTTACCCAACAGGGGTCCTAACACCGGGGAGCTGTTTTTT.

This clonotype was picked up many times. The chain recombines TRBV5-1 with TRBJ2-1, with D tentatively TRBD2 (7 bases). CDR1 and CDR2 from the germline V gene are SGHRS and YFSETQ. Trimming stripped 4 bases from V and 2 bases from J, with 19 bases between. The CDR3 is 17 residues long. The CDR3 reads CASSPLGGGGTYNEQFF. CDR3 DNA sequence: TGCGCCAGCAGCCCCCTGGGTGGCGGGGGCACCTACAATGAGCAGTTCTTC.

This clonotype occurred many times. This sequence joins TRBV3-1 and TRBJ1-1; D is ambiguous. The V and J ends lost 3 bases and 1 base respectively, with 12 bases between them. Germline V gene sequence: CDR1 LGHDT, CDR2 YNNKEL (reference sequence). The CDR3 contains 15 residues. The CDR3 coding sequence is TGTGCCAGCAGCCAGCTATTCGAGGAGAACACTGAAGCTTTCTTT. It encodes CASSQLFEENTEAFF.